The 2 T cell receptor beta chains below come from one sample, sequenced in a study of blood T cell repertoires in COVID-19. Produced via immunoSEQ multiplex PCR; TCRdb's table is partial and in-frame only. The sample holds 160,000 or so clones, 80% seen once. The specimen sequenced was PBMCs or T cells enriched from blood (not recorded which). The receptors derive from a woman between 55 and 75 years old who had recovered from COVID-19.

This clone was counted ten times or more. The chain joins TRBV4-2 to TRBJ1-5; D gene unclear. Germline-derived CDR1 and CDR2 are LGHNA and YNFKEQ. V shed 0 bases and J shed 5 bases, with 8 bases lying between them. The CDR3 length is 14 residues. The CDR3 protein is CASSQELEDQPQHF. In nucleotides, the CDR3 is TGTGCCAGCAGCCAAGAACTAGAGGATCAGCCCCAGCATTTT.

The CDR3 region is CASSSGGPKETQYF. In DNA, the CDR3 is TGTGCCAGCAGTAGCGGGGGGCCTAAAGAGACCCAGTACTTC. The chain is built from TRBV6-5 and TRBJ2-5; 9 bases fit TRBD2. Trimming removed 5 bases from V and 3 bases from J; junction bases left unmatched: 4. The CDR3 runs to 14 residues. The germline V gene has CDR1 MNHEY and CDR2 SVGAGI.